This section outlines one TCR beta chain sequence together with its context. The same CDR3 arises from other DNA sequences in this sample as well. Trimming took 6 bases from V and 3 from J, leaving 17 bases between them. Germline loops: CDR1 MNHEY, CDR2 SVGEGT. The CDR3 has 15 amino acids. Sequencing was performed with immunoSEQ multiplex PCR; in TCRdb, only in-frame clones are kept and a portion is missing. The table lists about 94,000 clones, about nine tenths of them singletons. This record belongs to a study of control samples from healthy donors and cancer patients. This TCR was recovered from a woman aged 18 to 35 in good health. The chain is built from TRBV6-2 or TRBV6-3 and TRBJ2-5; possible D gene TRBD2, 5 bases. Sequences were obtained from blood. CDR3 sequence (DNA): TGTGCCAGCAGCACCGATGCTCTGAGGGAAGAGACCCAGTACTTC. Its translation is CASSTDALREETQYF.